This TCR beta chain was found in a study of technical replicates of blood from a few donors. The repertoire was sequenced with immunoSEQ multiplex PCR; TCRdb's copy has only in-frame clones and lacks some. Of 70,000 to 95,000 clones in the sample, about nine tenths were seen once. The sample comprised T cells isolated from PBMCs. The clonotype comes from a human donor in good health. Some clones in this sample may be carry-over from other donors' samples.

The CDR3 here is CASSLGDREADTQYF. DNA for the CDR3: TGTGCCAGCAGCTTGGGGGACAGGGAGGCAGATACGCAGTATTTT. This chain joins TRBV7-2 and TRBJ2-3; 9 nucleotides line up with TRBD1. The CDR3 sequence is 15 residues long. The germline V gene has CDR1 SGHTA and CDR2 FQGNSA. The V gene end was trimmed by 3 bases and the J gene end by 4 bases; junction bases not matched to a gene: 5.